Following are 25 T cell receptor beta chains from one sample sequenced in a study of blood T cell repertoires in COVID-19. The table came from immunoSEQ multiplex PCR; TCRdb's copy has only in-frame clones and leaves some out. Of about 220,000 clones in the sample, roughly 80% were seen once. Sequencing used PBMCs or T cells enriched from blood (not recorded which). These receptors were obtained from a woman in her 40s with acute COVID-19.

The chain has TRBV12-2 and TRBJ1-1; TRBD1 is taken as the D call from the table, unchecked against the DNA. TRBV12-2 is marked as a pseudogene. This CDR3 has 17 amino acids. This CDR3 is CASRLGITGARNTEAFF. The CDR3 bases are TGTGCAAGTCGCTTAGGGATAACAGGGGCGAGGAACACTGAAGCTTTCTTT.

CDR3 DNA sequence: TGTGCCAGCAGTCCATGGACAGGGCAAGAGACCCAGTACTTC. Its protein product is CASSPWTGQETQYF. V usage is TRBV28 and J usage is TRBJ2-5, with TRBD1 identical over 8 bases. V was pared by 5 bases and J by 2 bases, with 4 bases of the junction left unmatched. Germline assignment: CDR1 MDHEN and CDR2 SYDVKM. The CDR3 is 14 amino acids.

In DNA, the CDR3 is TGTGCCATCAGTGAGTCGAGCGGGAGCTGGGGGGACGAGCAGTACTTC. This gives the protein CAISESSGSWGDEQYF. This chain links TRBV10-3 with TRBJ2-7; 8 bases line up with TRBD2. This CDR3 comprises 16 residues. Trimming cost V 0 bases and J 5 bases; bases outside gene matches: 9. Germline V lookup: CDR1 ENHRY, CDR2 SYGVKD.

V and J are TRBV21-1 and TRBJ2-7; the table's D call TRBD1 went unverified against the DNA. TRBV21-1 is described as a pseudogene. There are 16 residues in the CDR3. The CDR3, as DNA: TGTGCCAGCAGCATTGAGCCCTCCGGGACAGAATACGAGCAGTACTTC. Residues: CASSIEPSGTEYEQYF.

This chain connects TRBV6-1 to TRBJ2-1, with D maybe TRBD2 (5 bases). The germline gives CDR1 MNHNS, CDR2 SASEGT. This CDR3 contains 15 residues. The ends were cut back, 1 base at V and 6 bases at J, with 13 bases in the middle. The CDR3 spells CASSEGLNKFNEQFF. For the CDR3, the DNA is TGTGCCAGCAGTGAAGGACTAAATAAATTCAATGAGCAGTTCTTC.

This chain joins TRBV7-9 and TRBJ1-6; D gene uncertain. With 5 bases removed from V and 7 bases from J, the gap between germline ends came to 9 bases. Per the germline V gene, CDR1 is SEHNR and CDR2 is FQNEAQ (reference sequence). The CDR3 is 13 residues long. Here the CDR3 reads CASSPNNNSPLHF. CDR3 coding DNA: TGTGCCAGCAGCCCCAACAACAATTCACCCCTCCACTTT.

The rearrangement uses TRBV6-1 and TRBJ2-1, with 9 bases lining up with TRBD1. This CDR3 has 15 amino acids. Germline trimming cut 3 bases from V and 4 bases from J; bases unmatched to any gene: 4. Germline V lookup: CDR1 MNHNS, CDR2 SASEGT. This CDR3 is CASSDRGQGYNEQFF. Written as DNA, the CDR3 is TGTGCCAGCAGTGACAGGGGACAGGGTTACAATGAGCAGTTCTTC.

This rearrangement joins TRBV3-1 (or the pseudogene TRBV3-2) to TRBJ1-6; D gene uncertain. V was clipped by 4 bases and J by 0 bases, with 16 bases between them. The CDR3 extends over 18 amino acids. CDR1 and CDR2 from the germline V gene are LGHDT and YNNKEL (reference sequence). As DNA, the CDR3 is TGTGCCAGCAGCCCAAAGGGAGGAGATAGCTCCTATAATTCACCCCTCCACTTT. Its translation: CASSPKGGDSSYNSPLHF.

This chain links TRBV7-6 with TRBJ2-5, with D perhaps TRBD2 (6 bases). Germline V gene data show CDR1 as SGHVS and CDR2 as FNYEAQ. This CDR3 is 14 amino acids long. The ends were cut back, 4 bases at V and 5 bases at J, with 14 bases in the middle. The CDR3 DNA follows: TGTGCCAGCAGCTCCGGGACTTCGAAGGAGACCCAGTACTTC. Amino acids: CASSSGTSKETQYF.

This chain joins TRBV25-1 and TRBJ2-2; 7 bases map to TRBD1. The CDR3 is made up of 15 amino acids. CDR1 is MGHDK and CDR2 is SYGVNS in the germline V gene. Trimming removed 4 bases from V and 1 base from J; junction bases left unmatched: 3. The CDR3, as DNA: TGTGCCAGCAGTGCGGGACAGTTGAACACCGGGGAGCTGTTTTTT. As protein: CASSAGQLNTGELFF. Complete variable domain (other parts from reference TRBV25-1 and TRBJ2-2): EADIYQTPRYLVIGTGKKITLECSQTMGHDKMYWYQQDPGMELHLIHYSYGVNSTEKGDLSSESTVSRIRTEHFPLTLESARPSHTSQYLCASSAGQLNTGELFFGEGSRLTVL.

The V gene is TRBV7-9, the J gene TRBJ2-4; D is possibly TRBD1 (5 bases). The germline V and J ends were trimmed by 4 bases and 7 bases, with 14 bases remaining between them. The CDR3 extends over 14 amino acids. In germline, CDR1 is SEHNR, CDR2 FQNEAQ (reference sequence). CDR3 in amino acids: CASSSGHPENIQYF. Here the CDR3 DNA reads TGTGCCAGCAGCTCAGGACACCCGGAGAACATTCAGTACTTC.

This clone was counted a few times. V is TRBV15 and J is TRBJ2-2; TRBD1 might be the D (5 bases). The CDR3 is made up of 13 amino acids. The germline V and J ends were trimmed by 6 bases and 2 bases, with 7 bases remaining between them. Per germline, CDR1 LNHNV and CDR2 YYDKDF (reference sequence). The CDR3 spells CATRQGNTGELFF. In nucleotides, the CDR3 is TGTGCCACCAGGCAGGGCAACACCGGGGAGCTGTTTTTT.

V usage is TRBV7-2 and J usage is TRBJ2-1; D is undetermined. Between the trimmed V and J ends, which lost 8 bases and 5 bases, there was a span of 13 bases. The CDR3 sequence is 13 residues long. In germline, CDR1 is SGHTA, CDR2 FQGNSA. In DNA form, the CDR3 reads TGTGCCAGCCGCCCCAGCGTCCACAATGAGCAGTTCTTC. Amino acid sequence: CASRPSVHNEQFF.

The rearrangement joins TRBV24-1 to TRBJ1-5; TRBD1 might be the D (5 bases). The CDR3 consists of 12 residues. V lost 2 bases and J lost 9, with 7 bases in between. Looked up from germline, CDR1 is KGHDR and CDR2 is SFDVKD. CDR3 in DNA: TGTGCCACCAGTGATTCCACAGGGCCCCAGCATTTT. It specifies CATSDSTGPQHF.

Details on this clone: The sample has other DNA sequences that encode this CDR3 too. CDR3 coding DNA: TGTGCCAGCAGGGCAGGGGGTACCAATCAGCCCCAGCATTTT. It translates to CASRAGGTNQPQHF. The gene calls are TRBV2 and TRBJ1-5; 7 nucleotides line up with TRBD1. The CDR3 length is 14 residues. V lost 6 bases to trimming and J lost 3 bases; unmatched junction nucleotides: 5. CDR1 and CDR2 from the germline V gene are SNHLY and FYNNEI.

The CDR3, as DNA: TGTGCCAGCAGCTTCCTAGCGGGGGGGCAGAATGAGCAGTTCTTC. It yields the protein CASSFLAGGQNEQFF. The chain couples TRBV7-9 to TRBJ2-1; 12 bases map to TRBD2. This CDR3 has 15 amino acids. V was clipped by 3 bases and J by 7 bases; unmatched bases: 4. CDR1 is SEHNR, CDR2 FQNEAQ, per germline (reference sequence).

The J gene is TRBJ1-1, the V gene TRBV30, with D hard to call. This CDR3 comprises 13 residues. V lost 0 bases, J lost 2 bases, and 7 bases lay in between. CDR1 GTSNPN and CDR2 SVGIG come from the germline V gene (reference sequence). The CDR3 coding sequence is TGTGCCTGGAGTGTACACACCAACACTGAAGCTTTCTTT. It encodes CAWSVHTNTEAFF.

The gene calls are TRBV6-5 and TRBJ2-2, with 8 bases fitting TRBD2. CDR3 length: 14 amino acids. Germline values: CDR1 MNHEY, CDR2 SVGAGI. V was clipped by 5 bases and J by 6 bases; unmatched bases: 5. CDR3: CASSPRGGPGELFF. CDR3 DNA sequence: TGTGCCAGCAGTCCCCGGGGGGGCCCCGGGGAGCTGTTTTTT.

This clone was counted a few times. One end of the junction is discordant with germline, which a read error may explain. This chain's CDR3 is CAWSVHVDAGTDF. Here the CDR3 DNA reads TGTGCCTGGAGTGTACATGTTGATGCCGGGACAGATTTC. This chain connects TRBV30 to TRBJ1-2; TRBD1 matches 7 bases. This CDR3 spans 13 amino acids. CDR1 GTSNPN and CDR2 SVGIG come from the germline V gene (reference sequence).

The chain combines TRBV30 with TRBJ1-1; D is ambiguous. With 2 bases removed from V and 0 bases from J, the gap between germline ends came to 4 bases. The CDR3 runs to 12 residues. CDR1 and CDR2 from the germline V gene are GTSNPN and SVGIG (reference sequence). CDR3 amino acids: CAWSFVNTEAFF. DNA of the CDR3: TGTGCCTGGAGTTTCGTGAACACTGAAGCTTTCTTT.

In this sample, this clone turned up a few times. DNA for the CDR3: TGTGCCAGCAGTGGTTCCGGGACAGTTTACGAGCAGTACTTC. Encoded protein: CASSGSGTVYEQYF. V and J are TRBV25-1 and TRBJ2-7; 7 nucleotides agree with TRBD1. Germline CDR1 MGHDK, CDR2 SYGVNS. Losses at the gene ends were 4 bases for V and 4 bases for J; bases not matched to a gene: 7. The CDR3 is made up of 14 amino acids.

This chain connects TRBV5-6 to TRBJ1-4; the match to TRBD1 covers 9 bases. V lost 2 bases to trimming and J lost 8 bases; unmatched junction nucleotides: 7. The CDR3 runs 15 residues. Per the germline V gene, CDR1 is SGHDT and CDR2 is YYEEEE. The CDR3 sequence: CASSFGTGTGEKLFF. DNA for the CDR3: TGTGCCAGCAGCTTCGGGACAGGGACGGGAGAAAAACTGTTTTTT.

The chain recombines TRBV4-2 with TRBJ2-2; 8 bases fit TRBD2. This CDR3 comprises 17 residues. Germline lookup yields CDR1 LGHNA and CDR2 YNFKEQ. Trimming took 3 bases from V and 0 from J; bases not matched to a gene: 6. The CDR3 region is CASSQVPGLANTGELFF. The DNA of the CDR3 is TGTGCCAGCAGCCAGGTTCCGGGACTAGCGAACACCGGGGAGCTGTTTTTT.

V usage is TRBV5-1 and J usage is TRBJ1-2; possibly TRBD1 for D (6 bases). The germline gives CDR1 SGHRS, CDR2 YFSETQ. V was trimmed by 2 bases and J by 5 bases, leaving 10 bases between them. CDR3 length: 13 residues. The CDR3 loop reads CASSFTGSYGYTF. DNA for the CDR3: TGCGCCAGCAGCTTTACAGGGAGTTATGGCTACACCTTC.

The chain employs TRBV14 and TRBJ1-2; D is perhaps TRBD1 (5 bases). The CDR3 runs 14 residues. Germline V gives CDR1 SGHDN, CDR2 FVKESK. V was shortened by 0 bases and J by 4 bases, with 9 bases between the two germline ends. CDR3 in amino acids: CASSQEAGPYGYTF. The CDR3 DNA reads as TGTGCCAGCAGCCAAGAGGCAGGGCCCTATGGCTACACCTTC.